Listed here is a single T cell receptor beta chain. Its binding antigen is unknown. No clone much larger than this one lies a single base away; base qualities are absent. The data are from a study of shared clonotypes between healthy human individuals (dated by TCRdb to 2020 to 2021). In terms of the full investigation: A couple of women and a few men aged 18 to 49 years were included in the cohort. To increase sequencing depth and limit assay-specific biases, different laboratories used diverse techniques to prepare libraries and sequence TCR repertoires. Between about 0.9 and 8.9 billion PBMCs per donor were obtained by leukapheresis. For each donor, CD4 naive and CD4 memory were each run on three plates, CD8 naive on two plates, and CD8 memory on one plate. Blood TCR repertoires of a handful of healthy adults were deeply sequenced to estimate repertoire size and the extent of clonotype sharing between individuals. Results the study describes overall, beyond this receptor: Estimated clonotype richness was generally larger for naive than for memory subsets. Higher generation probabilities were observed for clonotypes shared by all four sorted-subset donors than for non-shared clonotypes. Because the study included only a small number of donors, the genetic and exposure-history diversity represented was limited. Across a few donors, approximately 5% of naive CD4, 3% to 4% of naive CD8, under 2.5% of memory CD4, and approximately 0.4% of memory CD8 clonotypes were shared. Incomplete sequencing was indicated by rarefaction of sorted-subset datasets, despite the large sequencing depth. Pairwise subsampling indicated that sequencing depth was expected to affect the degree of clonotype sharing among donors. Only blood was sampled, and tissue TCR repertoires likely differ from those in blood.

Using the deep immunoSEQ assay, multiplex PCR amplified TCR CDR3 regions from genomic DNA. For each cell subset, the extracted genomic DNA was distributed evenly across all wells of several immunoSEQ 96-well plates, and each plate served as one replicate. For sorted subsets, around 0.2 ug of genomic DNA, equivalent to around 31,000 T cell genomes, went into each replicate PCR. The purified libraries were quantified using a Qubit 3.0 fluorometer, sized with a Bioanalyzer 2100, and then quantified again using the KAPA Library Quantification kit. A separate single-read 150-cycle Illumina NextSeq 550 flow cell was used to sequence each immunoSEQ 96-well plate. For the original study's pipeline: The immunoSEQ output contained only junctional sequences without quality scores, so filtering could not match that applied to full-length reads. To assign V/J genes and CDR3, sequences were annotated using PyIR, a Python wrapper for IgBLAST v1.9, with IMGT germline references. Any read was removed if the V/J assignment was weak (E-value above 1e-6), the CDR3 was missing, or the read contained stop codons, out-of-frame junctions, or ambiguous translated residues. V3J clonotypes were defined as sequences sharing the same inferred V gene, J gene, and CDR3 amino acid sequence. To compute the percentage overlap between repertoires, the number of shared unique clonotypes was divided by the size of the smaller repertoire. Three approaches were used to assess repertoire richness: RTK rarefaction, the Chao1 estimator, and Recon v2.1 estimates of unobserved clonotypes. OLGA was used to compute generation probabilities for all TCRbeta clonotypes that the gDNA method yielded from four donors. In its TCRdb copy, this immuneACCESS table keeps in-frame sequences only and misses some clones. Where compared with another copy, unresolved V genes explain less than half of these, and the others have no known cause. V, J and clone size reflect that table, while D and trimming were determined from the DNA. The sample has roughly 380,000 clones on record, 96% of them singletons. The ten largest clones add up to 0.32% of the sample.

From cysteine to phenylalanine, the CDR3 is 14 amino acids long. Only CDR3 DNA remains: 42 bases, in frame from the first base. For CDR1 and CDR2, the germline V gene lists MNHEY and SVGAGI. V gives up 6 bases and J gives up 4 bases, and the segment between their germline ends measures 15 bases. The donors were healthy, HIV-negative adults who had no recently reported acute infections or vaccinations. Only Caucasian adults living in Nashville, Tennessee, USA were represented among the donors. The CD8 memory samples were a combination of magnetically selected CD45RO+ cells and CCR7-negative CD45RA+ effector memory (TemRA) cells. Blood was collected by leukapheresis, and PBMCs were isolated by Ficoll-Histopaque density gradient centrifugation and then cryopreserved in liquid nitrogen vapor phase. Purity and quantity of every magnetically sorted T cell population were checked by analytical flow cytometry. Genomic DNA was isolated from every sorted fraction and measured by UV absorbance on a Nanodrop 2000c.

The receptor's source is a man between 25 and 39 years old in good health. The sequence is built from TRBV6-5 and TRBJ1-2; tentative D gene TRBD1, with 5 bases matching. The material sequenced was memory CD8+ T cells sorted from blood. The cell subset or site tag for this specimen amounts to: CD45RO+ cells pooled with CCR7-negative TemRA cells. CDR3 reads: CASSLGRGFYGYTF. The DNA sequence is TGTGCCAGCAGCTTGGGAAGGGGCTTCTATGGCTACACCTTC.